The present TCR beta chain was sequenced within a study of shared clonotypes between healthy human individuals. The repertoire was sequenced with immunoSEQ multiplex PCR; TCRdb's copy has only in-frame clones and lacks some. The sample lists approximately 2,000,000 clones; just under 95% were seen once. The CDR3 is 13 amino acids. The V end lost 4 bases, the J end lost 8 bases, and 14 bases lay between the germline ends. Per the germline V gene, CDR1 is KGHSH and CDR2 is LQKENI. This clone was counted a single time. The TCR was taken from a man aged 18 to 30 in good health. Some clones in this sample may be carry-over from other donors' samples. The chain recombines TRBV18 with TRBJ1-2; unclear D gene. The sample comprised naive CD4+ T cells from PBMCs. Described subset: CD45RA+ positively selected. The CDR3 loop reads CASSLSSQPGYTF. CDR3 coding DNA: TGTGCCAGCTCACTCTCCAGCCAGCCGGGCTACACCTTC.